This entry describes one T cell receptor beta chain. The target antigen is unknown. The study reverse transcribed the entire isolated RNA, so it sequenced expressed TCRB transcripts. The repertoire was sequenced with immunoSEQ multiplex PCR; TCRdb's copy has only in-frame clones and lacks some. Of nearly 250,000 clones listed, roughly two thirds are singletons. This record belongs to a study of beta chain features in type 1 diabetes. Whole-study results and caveats: Individuals with type 1 diabetes displayed fewer insertions and more deletions at VDJ junctions.

Each donor gave one heparinised blood draw averaging about 120 mL. Each of the CD4+ naive, central memory, regulatory and stem cell-like memory populations was sorted via CD45RO/CCR7/CD25/CD127/CD95/CD27. Per germline, CDR1 SEHNR and CDR2 FQNEAQ (reference sequence). The CDR3 is 15 residues long. Trimming pared 6 bases from V and 0 bases from J, leaving 12 bases between. The receptor comes from a man aged 25-45 years in good health. The sample taken for sequencing was naive CD4+ T cells from blood. The J gene is TRBJ2-1, the V gene TRBV7-9; perhaps TRBD2 as D (5 bases). The CDR3 region is CASSQAESSYNEQFF. CDR3 DNA sequence: TGTGCCAGCAGTCAAGCGGAGAGCTCCTACAATGAGCAGTTCTTC.